This T cell receptor (beta chain) was documented in a study of blood T cell repertoires in COVID-19. The wider study: Donors in the United States, Italy and Spain gave samples during acute or convalescent COVID-19.

Per germline, CDR1 MNHEY and CDR2 SVGAGI. The CDR3 is made up of 13 amino acids. The ends were cut back, 5 bases at V and 4 bases at J, with 11 bases in the middle. The protocol was immunoSEQ multiplex PCR, while the TCRdb copy is restricted to in-frame clones and leaves out a portion. The sample shows approximately 140,000 clones, about 86% of them seen only once. The V gene is TRBV6-5, the J gene TRBJ1-2; D perhaps matches TRBD1 (5 bases). Source material: peripheral blood. This sequence was found in a man in his 70s with acute or convalescent COVID-19. The CDR3 loop is CASSRRQFYGYTF. In DNA, the CDR3 is TGTGCCAGCAGTCGTAGACAGTTCTATGGCTACACCTTC.